The next 9 T cell receptor beta chains were all read from a single sample in a study of metastatic and nonmetastatic thyroid tumors. Each patient went into thyroid surgery without having received any treatment. Using MiXCR, TCRdb reanalyzed the PCR reads. Of roughly 30,000 clones listed, roughly a quarter are singletons. Sequences were obtained from blood. These receptors all stem from a female donor with papillary thyroid cancer or a benign thyroid nodule (not recorded which). Some clones in this sample may be carry-over from other donors' samples.

By sample share, this clone is medium-sized. The chain has TRBV6-1 and TRBJ1-1, with D maybe TRBD1 (6 bases). Germline V gene sequence: CDR1 MNHNS, CDR2 SASEGT. V was clipped by 6 bases and J by 4 bases, with 12 bases between them. This CDR3 contains 13 residues. The CDR3 protein is CASRTGQITEAFF. CDR3 DNA sequence: TGTGCCAGCAGAACCGGACAGATCACTGAAGCTTTCTTT.

The table lists this clone with a few counts. The chain joins TRBV6-1 to TRBJ2-7; 11 bases map to TRBD2. CDR3 length: 18 residues. Germline trimming cut 5 bases from V and 6 bases from J; bases unmatched to any gene: 18. The V gene's germline CDR1 is MNHNS and CDR2 SASEGT. The chain's CDR3 is CASSRIPPTSGSVLEQYF. CDR3 nucleotides: TGTGCCAGCAGTCGAATCCCCCCCACTAGCGGGAGCGTCCTCGAGCAGTACTTC.

As for this clone: A much bigger clone sits one base away, suggesting this may be a read error. J is TRBJ2-2 and V is TRBV7-2; D is ambiguous. CDR1 and CDR2 from the germline V gene are SGHTA and FQGNSA. V shed 5 bases and J shed 6 bases, with 10 bases lying between them. The CDR3 is 13 residues long. The CDR3 protein is CTSSLSISGELFF. The CDR3 coding sequence is TGTACCAGCAGCCTTAGCATATCCGGGGAGCTGTTTTTT.

This sequence joins TRBV7-8 and TRBJ1-1; possibly TRBD1 for D (5 bases). Germline CDR1 SGHVS, CDR2 FQNEAQ. The length of the CDR3 is 16 residues. Trimming took 0 bases from V and 4 from J, leaving 15 bases between them. The DNA for the CDR3 is TGTGCCAGCAGCTTAGCGGTGGCTAAGAGGGGCACTGAAGCTTTCTTT. It is translated as CASSLAVAKRGTEAFF.

This clone counts as medium-sized. This chain connects TRBV10-1 to TRBJ2-5; 10 bases align to TRBD2. The CDR3 is 15 residues long. The V gene's germline CDR1 is WNHNN and CDR2 SYGVQD (reference sequence). Trimming cost V 2 bases and J 5 bases; bases outside gene matches: 5. The CDR3 bases are TGCGCCAGCAGTGAGAGCGGGAGGGCCTGGGAGACCCAGTACTTC. Residues: CASSESGRAWETQYF.

This clone was picked up many times. This could be a read error, since a much larger clone is one nucleotide away. This sample also contains other DNA sequences that code for the same CDR3. The chain recombines TRBV10-1 with TRBJ2-2, with 7 bases that match TRBD1. This CDR3 comprises 13 residues. V lost 6 bases to trimming and J lost 3 bases; unmatched junction nucleotides: 1. The germline V gene encodes CDR1 WNHNN and CDR2 SYGVQD (reference sequence). DNA of the CDR3: TGCGCCAGCAGACAGGGGTACACCGGGGAGCTGTTTTTT. This gives the protein CASRQGYTGELFF.

This clone was observed many times. The chain employs TRBV20-1 and TRBJ2-5, with 7 bases fitting TRBD1. From germline, CDR1 is DFQATT and CDR2 SNEGSKA (reference sequence). There are 16 residues in the CDR3. V dropped 1 base and J dropped 7; count of bases not matched to a gene: 15. The CDR3 loop reads CSARGQGVQYFGTQYF. CDR3 bases: TGCAGTGCTAGAGGACAGGGTGTCCAGTATTTCGGGACCCAGTACTTC.

Many counts were recorded for this clone. This chain links TRBV29-1 with TRBJ2-1; D is perhaps TRBD1 or TRBD2 (6 bases each). Between the trimmed V and J ends, which lost 4 bases and 13 bases, there was a span of 23 bases. This CDR3 region has 14 residues. CDR1 SQVTM and CDR2 ANQGSEA come from the germline V gene. Written as DNA, the CDR3 is TGCAGCGTTGTAGGCCTCGGGGGCCTCGCCCTACAGTTCTTC. This codes for CSVVGLGGLALQFF.

This clone has a count of ten or more. The J gene is TRBJ1-5, the V gene TRBV20-1; weak D call: TRBD1 (6 bases). The V end was cut by 6 bases, the J end by 6 bases, with 12 bases between. The CDR3 has 12 amino acids. The germline V gene has CDR1 DFQATT and CDR2 SNEGSKA (reference sequence). As DNA, the CDR3 is TGCAGTGCAAGGGACAATGCTCAGCCCCAGCATTTT. As protein: CSARDNAQPQHF.